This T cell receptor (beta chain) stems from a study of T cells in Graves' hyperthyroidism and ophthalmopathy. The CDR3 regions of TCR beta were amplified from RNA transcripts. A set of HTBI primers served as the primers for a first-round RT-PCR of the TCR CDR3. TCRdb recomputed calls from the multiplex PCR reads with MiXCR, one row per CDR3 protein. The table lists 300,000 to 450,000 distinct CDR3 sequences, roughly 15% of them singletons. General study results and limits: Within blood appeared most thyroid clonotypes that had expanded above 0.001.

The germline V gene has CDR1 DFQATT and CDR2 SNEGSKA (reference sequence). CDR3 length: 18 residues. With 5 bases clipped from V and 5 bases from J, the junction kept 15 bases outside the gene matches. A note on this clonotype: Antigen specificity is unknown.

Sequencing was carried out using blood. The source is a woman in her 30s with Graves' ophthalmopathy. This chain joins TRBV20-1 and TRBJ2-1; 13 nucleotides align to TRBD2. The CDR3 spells CSAYLTSGGRRVNNEQFF. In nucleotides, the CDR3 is TGCAGTGCTTACCTGACTAGCGGGGGGCGGAGGGTAAACAATGAGCAGTTCTTC.